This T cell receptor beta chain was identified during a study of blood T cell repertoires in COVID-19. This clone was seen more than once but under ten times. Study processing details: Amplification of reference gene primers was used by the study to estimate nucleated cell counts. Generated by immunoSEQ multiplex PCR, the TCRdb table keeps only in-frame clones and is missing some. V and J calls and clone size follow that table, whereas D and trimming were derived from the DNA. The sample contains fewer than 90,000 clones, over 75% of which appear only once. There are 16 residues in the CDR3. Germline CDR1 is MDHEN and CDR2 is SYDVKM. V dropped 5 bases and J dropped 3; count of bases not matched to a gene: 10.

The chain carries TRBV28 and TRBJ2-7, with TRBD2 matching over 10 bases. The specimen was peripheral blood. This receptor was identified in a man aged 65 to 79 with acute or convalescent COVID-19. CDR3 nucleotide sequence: TGTGCCAGCAGTCCGGCCGGGGTAGCGGGAGGCTACGAGCAGTACTTC. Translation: CASSPAGVAGGYEQYF.